Listed here are 9 T cell receptor beta chains from one sample, sequenced in a study of T cell clones after liver transplantation. Data came from immunoSEQ multiplex PCR; TCRdb stores just in-frame clones and leaves some out. The table has roughly 50,000 clones, approximately 88% seen once. The sequencing here drew on CD4+ T cells from blood, taken before liver transplant. Receptor source: a human donor who received a liver transplant.

In its sample, this clone was seen a few times. This chain uses TRBV4-3 with TRBJ2-7; D is possibly TRBD1 (5 bases). The CDR3 runs to 13 residues. Germline lookup yields CDR1 LGHNA and CDR2 YSLEER. The ends were cut back, 4 bases at V and 5 bases at J, with 12 bases in the middle. DNA for the CDR3: TGCGCCAGCAGCCTAGACCTAGGGGACGAGCAGTACTTC. Translating it yields CASSLDLGDEQYF.

The chain links TRBV28 to TRBJ2-5; 8 nucleotides line up with TRBD2. The end of the DNA fits TRBJ2-7 better, so the J call may be wrong. This CDR3 spans 13 amino acids. Germline V gives CDR1 MDHEN, CDR2 SYDVKM. CDR3 DNA: TGTGCCAGCAGTCGGGGGGGGACCTACGAGCAGTACTTC. Protein sequence: CASSRGGTYEQYF.

The genes are TRBV4-2 and TRBJ2-1, with D perhaps matching TRBD1 or TRBD2 (6 bases each). Germline CDR1 reads LGHNA; CDR2 reads YNFKEQ. The CDR3 is 16 residues long. Trimming cost V 0 bases and J 4 bases, with 13 bases left between them. The CDR3 here is CASSQEYGGMYNEQFF. The CDR3 region has the DNA TGTGCCAGCAGCCAAGAGTACGGGGGCATGTACAATGAGCAGTTCTTC.

CDR3 sequence reads: CATLAGGPGDTQYF. CDR3 nucleotide sequence: TGTGCCACCTTAGCGGGAGGGCCAGGAGATACGCAGTATTTT. This chain links TRBV6-5 with TRBJ2-3, with TRBD2 identical over 11 bases. The V and J ends lost 10 bases and 5 bases, in that order; junction bases with no gene match: 8. Germline V CDR1 and CDR2: MNHEY, SVGAGI. The CDR3 loop spans 14 amino acids.

The genes are TRBV7-2 and TRBJ1-1, with D uncertain. This CDR3 spans 15 amino acids. The germline V and J ends were trimmed by 5 bases and 1 base, with 14 bases remaining between them. Looked up from germline, CDR1 is SGHTA and CDR2 is FQGNSA. The CDR3 protein is CASSLGMGTNTEAFF. Written as DNA, the CDR3 is TGTGCCAGCAGCCTAGGCATGGGTACGAACACTGAAGCTTTCTTT. The full variable domain, completed using reference TRBV7-2 and TRBJ1-1, is GAGVSQSPSNKVTEKGKDVELRCDPISGHTALYWYRQSLGQGLEFLIYFQGNSAPDKSGLPSDRFSAERTGGSVSTLTIQRTQQEDSAVYLCASSLGMGTNTEAFFGQGTRLTVV.

This chain links TRBV6-6 with TRBJ2-2; TRBD1 matches at 9 bases. Germline lookup yields CDR1 MNHNY and CDR2 SVGAGI (reference sequence). The CDR3 consists of 13 residues. Trimming at V came to 11 bases and at J to 5 bases, leaving 6 bases not matched to a gene. The CDR3 region is CARRGQGTGELFF. CDR3 nucleotide sequence: TGTGCCCGACGGGGACAGGGTACCGGGGAGCTGTTTTTT.

This clone came up once. This rearrangement joins TRBV7-2 to TRBJ1-5; maybe TRBD1 (5 bases). Germline V lookup: CDR1 SGHTA, CDR2 FQGNSA. V lost 1 base, J lost 0 bases, and 7 bases lay in between. The length of the CDR3 is 15 residues. This CDR3 is CASSLEQDSNQPQHF. The CDR3, as DNA: TGTGCCAGCAGCTTAGAACAGGATAGCAATCAGCCCCAGCATTTT.

The chain couples TRBV5-4 to TRBJ2-1; D is perhaps TRBD1 or TRBD2 (5 bases each). Germline V gene lookup returns CDR1 SGHNT and CDR2 YYREEE (reference sequence). V was clipped by 0 bases and J by 5 bases, with 9 bases between them. The CDR3 extends over 14 amino acids. The CDR3 sequence is CASSLDGTNNEQFF. The CDR3 bases are TGTGCCAGCAGCTTGGATGGGACCAACAATGAGCAGTTCTTC.

This clone was observed a single time. V usage is TRBV4-3 and J usage is TRBJ2-6; tentatively, D is TRBD2 (5 bases). The ends were cut back, 1 base at V and 3 bases at J, with 16 bases in the middle. The CDR3 loop spans 18 amino acids. Germline CDR1 LGHNA, CDR2 YSLEER. The DNA of the CDR3 is TGCGCCAGCAGCCAAGGTTCAGCCACCGGGATTGGGGCCAACGTCCTGACTTTC. Encoded protein: CASSQGSATGIGANVLTF.